The next 25 T cell receptor beta chains were all read from a single sample in a study of blood T cell repertoires in COVID-19 (dated by TCRdb to the early 2020s). Preparation of the library involved the immunoSEQ multiplex PCR assay. TCRdb limited this immuneACCESS table to in-frame rearrangements with V and J called. A share of clones is missing; checked studies link under half to unresolved V genes, and the rest is unexplained. For this sample the table gives about 82,000 clones, of which 80% were detected only once. The leading ten clones occupy more than 10% of the sample. The sample consisted of peripheral blood. The receptors originated from a woman aged 40 to 55 with active or convalescent COVID-19.

The V gene is TRBV18, the J gene TRBJ1-4; D might be TRBD1 (5 bases). The CDR3 spans 15 residues. Germline CDR1 KGHSH, CDR2 LQKENI. Trimming removed 1 base at V and 6 bases at J, with 12 bases between. Here the CDR3 reads CASSPRTQSDEKLFF. The CDR3 coding sequence is TGTGCCAGCTCACCACGGACACAATCGGATGAAAAACTGTTTTTT.

The V gene is TRBV24-1, the J gene TRBJ2-3; D may be TRBD2 (6 bases). There are 15 residues in the CDR3. The germline V and J ends were trimmed by 6 bases and 0 bases, with 12 bases remaining between them. The germline V gene has CDR1 KGHDR and CDR2 SFDVKD. The DNA of the CDR3 is TGTGCCACCAGTCCTGGCGGGGTTAGCACAGATACGCAGTATTTT. Translation gives CATSPGGVSTDTQYF.

The chain couples TRBV4-1 to TRBJ1-2; D call uncertain. The CDR3 length is 14 residues. Germline V gives CDR1 MGHRA, CDR2 YSYEKL. V lost 1 base to trimming and J lost 8 bases, with 14 bases between them. This CDR3 is CASSQGAVAGGYTF. DNA for the CDR3: TGCGCCAGCAGCCAAGGGGCAGTAGCGGGCGGCTACACCTTC.

The chain is built from TRBV20-1 and TRBJ2-5; D might be TRBD2 (5 bases). Germline CDR1 is DFQATT and CDR2 is SNEGSKA (reference sequence). V lost 3 bases, J lost 5 bases, and 7 bases lay in between. This CDR3 region has 11 residues. The CDR3 DNA sequence: TGCAGTGCTAGTAAGCGGGAGACCCAGTACTTC. Translation gives CSASKRETQYF.

With regard to this clone: The sample contains more than one DNA sequence encoding this CDR3. The V gene is TRBV5-1, the J gene TRBJ2-5, with 8 bases that match TRBD2. Germline V gives CDR1 SGHRS, CDR2 YFSETQ. The CDR3 runs 14 residues. Unmatched junction bases numbered 3, after V lost 0 bases and J lost 5 bases. In DNA, the CDR3 is TGCGCCAGCAGCTTGGGTCCGGGGGGGGAGACCCAGTACTTC. Protein sequence: CASSLGPGGETQYF.

J is TRBJ2-3 and V is TRBV24-1, with TRBD1 matching over 7 bases. Germline lookup yields CDR1 KGHDR and CDR2 SFDVKD. J gave up 0 bases and V 4 bases, and 6 bases lay outside the gene matches. This CDR3 contains 16 residues. In nucleotides, the CDR3 is TGTGCCACCAGTGAAACTGGGACAGCTAGCACAGATACGCAGTATTTT. This sequence encodes CATSETGTASTDTQYF.

V usage is TRBV7-9 and J usage is TRBJ2-3, with a weak D call TRBD1 (5 bases). The ends were cut back, 3 bases at V and 4 bases at J, with 17 bases in the middle. The V gene's germline CDR1 is SEHNR and CDR2 FQNEAQ (reference sequence). CDR3 length: 16 residues. CDR3 DNA sequence: TGTGCCAGCAGCTTTACGGCGCAGGGTTTATCAGATACGCAGTATTTT. It translates to CASSFTAQGLSDTQYF.

The J gene is TRBJ1-1, the V gene TRBV28, with no clear D. Germline CDR1 is MDHEN and CDR2 is SYDVKM. Trimming pared 3 bases from V and 1 base from J, leaving 21 bases between. The CDR3 is 18 amino acids. CDR3 DNA sequence: TGTGCCAGCAGTTTGGTGCCAGGTGGAGGTACGGGGAACACTGAAGCTTTCTTT. Its translation is CASSLVPGGGTGNTEAFF.

The CDR3 coding sequence is TGTGCCAGCAGCCAAGCGTGGGACAGGGATTCACCCCTCCACTTT. Translating gives CASSQAWDRDSPLHF. The V call is TRBV3-1 (or the pseudogene TRBV3-2), the J call TRBJ1-6; TRBD1 agrees at 9 bases. The CDR3 contains 15 residues. Germline CDR1 is LGHDT and CDR2 is YNNKEL (reference sequence). J lost 8 bases, V lost 1 base, and 3 bases had no gene match.

V usage is TRBV11-2 and J usage is TRBJ2-5, with no clear D. V lost 3 bases and J lost 5, with 10 bases in between. CDR3 size: 13 residues. Germline V gene lookup returns CDR1 SGHAT and CDR2 FQNNGV. The CDR3 DNA reads TGTGCCAGCAGCTTTTTGGGCAGGGAGACCCAGTACTTC. Protein product: CASSFLGRETQYF.

The J gene is TRBJ2-5, the V gene TRBV5-8; 10 bases are shared with TRBD1. Per the germline V gene, CDR1 is SGHTS and CDR2 is YDEGEE. CDR3 size: 14 residues. The junction had 5 bases not matched to a gene; V was cut back by 3 bases and J by 6 bases. The CDR3 is CASSSGDRGQTQYF. CDR3 sequence (DNA): TGTGCCAGCAGCTCCGGGGACAGGGGACAGACCCAGTACTTC.

V is TRBV5-1 and J is TRBJ2-5; 7 positions agree with TRBD2. The CDR3 runs 13 residues. V was pared by 4 bases and J by 0 bases, with 0 bases of the junction left unmatched. Germline V gives CDR1 SGHRS, CDR2 YFSETQ. In nucleotides, the CDR3 is TGCGCCAGCAGCCTAGCGGACCAAGAGACCCAGTACTTC. Protein sequence: CASSLADQETQYF.

The chain has TRBV6-2 or TRBV6-3 and TRBJ2-2; 9 nucleotides agree with TRBD1. Germline V gene data show CDR1 as MNHEY and CDR2 as SVGEGT. The CDR3 sequence is 16 residues long. With 1 base clipped from V and 5 bases from J, the junction kept 5 bases outside the gene matches. The CDR3 loop reads CASSYWDRVGTGELFF. CDR3 in DNA: TGTGCCAGCAGTTACTGGGACAGGGTCGGGACCGGGGAGCTGTTTTTT.

The chain has TRBV28 and TRBJ2-7, with TRBD1 identical over 9 bases. Germline lookup yields CDR1 MDHEN and CDR2 SYDVKM. This CDR3 is 15 amino acids long. J was trimmed by 3 bases and V by 5 bases; bases with no gene match: 8. The CDR3 here is CASSLAGTGNYEQYF. CDR3 DNA: TGTGCCAGCAGTCTAGCCGGGACAGGGAACTACGAGCAGTACTTC.

The J gene is TRBJ1-6, the V gene TRBV27, with a weak D call TRBD1 (5 bases). The CDR3 has 16 amino acids. From germline, CDR1 is MNHEY and CDR2 SMNVEV (reference sequence). V was clipped by 0 bases and J by 7 bases, with 13 bases between them. CDR3 loop: CASSLSMPGGNSPLHF. Here the CDR3 DNA reads TGTGCCAGCAGTTTATCTATGCCTGGGGGGAATTCACCCCTCCACTTT.

The chain couples TRBV28 to TRBJ1-1; unclear D gene. CDR1 and CDR2 from the germline V gene are MDHEN and SYDVKM. V lost 2 bases, J lost 6 bases, and 13 bases lay in between. The CDR3 extends over 14 amino acids. This chain's CDR3 is CASSLPAGVAEAFF. CDR3 DNA: TGTGCCAGCAGTTTACCGGCCGGGGTTGCTGAAGCTTTCTTT.

This sequence joins TRBV6-2 or TRBV6-3 and TRBJ1-2; maybe TRBD1 (6 bases). This CDR3 region has 14 residues. Trimming took 5 bases from V and 2 from J, leaving 12 bases between them. CDR1 is MNHEY and CDR2 is SVGEGT in the germline V gene. CDR3 DNA sequence: TGTGCCAGCAGTGCCGGGACACTGAACTATGGCTACACCTTC. Amino acids: CASSAGTLNYGYTF.

A few counts support this clone. Different DNA sequences within this sample yield the same CDR3. The chain links TRBV10-3 to TRBJ1-5; TRBD1 matches 9 bases. The CDR3 is made up of 13 amino acids. Trimming at V came to 9 bases and at J to 4 bases, leaving 4 bases not matched to a gene. In germline, CDR1 is ENHRY, CDR2 SYGVKD. CDR3 protein: CAIRTGENQPQHF. CDR3 sequence (DNA): TGTGCCATTCGGACAGGGGAGAATCAGCCCCAGCATTTT.

This chain uses TRBV5-4 with TRBJ2-5; D remains unclear. The germline V gene encodes CDR1 SGHNT and CDR2 YYREEE (reference sequence). The ends were cut back, 1 base at V and 9 bases at J, with 13 bases in the middle. CDR3 length equals 13 residues. The CDR3 region is CASSLSQDVAQYF. CDR3 bases: TGTGCCAGCAGCTTGTCGCAGGATGTTGCCCAGTACTTC.

This chain joins TRBV19 and TRBJ1-2; D is ambiguous. V was clipped by 2 bases and J by 3 bases, with 13 bases between them. The CDR3 spans 15 residues. The germline CDR1 and CDR2 sequences are LNHDA and SQIVND (reference sequence). This chain's CDR3 is CASSIQSTTYYGYTF. The CDR3 DNA reads TGTGCCAGTAGTATACAGAGTACGACTTACTATGGCTACACCTTC. The full variable domain, in which reference TRBV19 and TRBJ1-2 provide the parts outside the CDR3, is DGGITQSPKYLFRKEGQNVTLSCEQNLNHDAMYWYRQDPGQGLRLIYYSQIVNDFQKGDIAEGYSVSREKKESFPLTVTSAQKNPTAFYLCASSIQSTTYYGYTFGSGTRLTVV.

V is TRBV5-1 and J is TRBJ1-6, with a weak D call TRBD1 (5 bases). The CDR3 has 13 residues. The ends were cut back, 0 bases at V and 10 bases at J, with 8 bases in the middle. Germline CDR1 is SGHRS and CDR2 is YFSETQ. CDR3 bases: TGCGCCAGCAGCTTGGAGGGGAACTCACCCCTCCACTTT. This sequence encodes CASSLEGNSPLHF.

This clone is a singleton in its sample. The genes are TRBV9 and TRBJ1-1; TRBD1 might be the D (5 bases). The V end lost 0 bases, the J end lost 1 base, and 10 bases lay between the germline ends. The CDR3 runs to 15 residues. In germline, CDR1 is SGDLS, CDR2 YYNGEE. CDR3 in DNA: TGTGCCAGCAGCGTAGGGGGCAGGGAGAACACTGAAGCTTTCTTT. Its translation: CASSVGGRENTEAFF.

This CDR3 is CASSLKGYRGLNYGYTF. CDR3 in DNA: TGTGCCAGCAGTTTAAAGGGGTACAGGGGGCTCAACTATGGCTACACCTTC. The gene calls are TRBV28 and TRBJ1-2, with 9 bases aligning to TRBD1. CDR1 MDHEN and CDR2 SYDVKM come from the germline V gene. The CDR3 runs to 17 residues. J lost 2 bases, V lost 2 bases, and 9 bases had no gene match.

The chain recombines TRBV7-3 with TRBJ2-1; TRBD2 agrees at 9 bases. The CDR3 has 16 amino acids. V gave up 4 bases and J gave up 6 bases; unmatched junction bases: 10. Germline CDR1 reads SGHTA; CDR2 reads FQGTGA. CDR3 amino acids: CASSSPVGGGGNEQFF. The CDR3 DNA reads TGTGCCAGCAGCTCGCCGGTTGGCGGGGGGGGCAATGAGCAGTTCTTC.

V gene TRBV6-8 combines with J gene TRBJ1-5, with no clear D. Germline V gene sequence: CDR1 MNHGY, CDR2 SAAAGT. CDR3 length: 16 residues. Trimming pared 8 bases from V and 0 bases from J, leaving 17 bases between. CDR3 loop: CASWQYSPYSNQPQHF. CDR3 nucleotides: TGTGCCAGCTGGCAGTACAGTCCCTATAGCAATCAGCCCCAGCATTTT.